These 17 T cell receptor beta chains came from one sample sequenced in a study of T cell responses to AZD1222 COVID-19 vaccine. TCRdb's table, derived via immunoSEQ multiplex PCR, lists solely in-frame clones and lacks some. The sample consists of fewer than 100,000 clones, 90% of them appearing once. Sequencing used peripheral blood, obtained on day 0 of AZD1222 vaccination. These receptors were taken from an adult in good health.

This clone has more than one count but fewer than ten. The V call is TRBV25-1, the J call TRBJ1-2, with D possibly being TRBD1 (5 bases). Looked up from germline, CDR1 is MGHDK and CDR2 is SYGVNS. The CDR3 is made up of 13 amino acids. V dropped 4 bases and J dropped 6 bases, with 12 bases sitting between them. CDR3 amino acids: CASSVFGGDGYTF. CDR3 in DNA: TGTGCCAGCAGTGTGTTCGGGGGAGATGGCTACACCTTC.

The chain combines TRBV9 with TRBJ2-5; a possible D gene is TRBD2 (5 bases). CDR3 length: 14 residues. V was clipped by 7 bases and J by 2 bases, with 15 bases between them. The germline V gene encodes CDR1 SGDLS and CDR2 YYNGEE. For the CDR3, the DNA is TGTGCCAGCGCCTATGGGAGCCAACAAGAGACCCAGTACTTC. Amino acid sequence: CASAYGSQQETQYF.

This sequence joins TRBV7-9 and TRBJ1-1, with a tentative D call TRBD1 (6 bases). The germline V and J ends were trimmed by 5 bases and 4 bases, with 17 bases remaining between them. In germline, CDR1 is SEHNR, CDR2 FQNEAQ (reference sequence). The CDR3 contains 15 residues. Here the CDR3 DNA reads TGTGCCAGCAGCCCCGGTGGGGGGCGGGTCACTGAAGCTTTCTTT. This gives the protein CASSPGGGRVTEAFF.

The rearrangement uses TRBV14 and TRBJ2-2; D uncertain. From germline, CDR1 is SGHDN and CDR2 FVKESK. V gave up 5 bases and J gave up 1 base, with 5 bases separating them. The CDR3 extends over 13 amino acids. The CDR3 DNA is TGTGCCAGCAGCAAGTTGAACACCGGGGAGCTGTTTTTT. Translated, it gives CASSKLNTGELFF.

J is TRBJ1-5 and V is TRBV5-1; 7 bases agree with TRBD1. The CDR3 is 14 residues long. The germline V gene encodes CDR1 SGHRS and CDR2 YFSETQ. V lost 0 bases, J lost 7 bases, and 4 bases stayed unmatched. CDR3 nucleotides: TGCGCCAGCAGCTTGGGGTCAGGGGGACAGCCCCAGCATTTT. Encoded protein: CASSLGSGGQPQHF.

The chain is built from TRBV30 and TRBJ2-5, with D possibly matching TRBD1 (6 bases). Germline CDR1 GTSNPN, CDR2 SVGIG (reference sequence). This CDR3 is 11 amino acids long. The V and J ends lost 1 base and 10 bases respectively, with 10 bases between them. As DNA, the CDR3 is TGTGCCTGGAGTGCCGACAGGAACCAGTACTTC. Translation: CAWSADRNQYF. Based on the CDR3 plus reference TRBV30 and TRBJ2-5, the full variable domain is SQTIHQWPATLVQPVGSPLSLECTVEGTSNPNLYWYRQAAGRGLQLLFYSVGIGQISSEVPQNLSASRPQDRQFILSSKKLLLSDSGFYLCAWSADRNQYFGPGTRLLVL.

The chain couples TRBV6-2 or TRBV6-3 to TRBJ1-2, with unresolved D. The germline V and J ends were trimmed by 6 bases and 8 bases, with 10 bases remaining between them. Per germline, CDR1 MNHEY and CDR2 SVGEGT. The CDR3 spans 11 residues. CDR3 DNA: TGTGCCAGCAGCGACCCCAGGGGCTACACCTTC. Translated, it gives CASSDPRGYTF.

The V and J genes are TRBV12-5 and TRBJ1-5; 7 bases are shared with TRBD1. J lost 5 bases, V lost 1 base, and 5 bases had no gene match. Germline CDR1 and CDR2: LGHNT and FRNRAP. This CDR3 has 15 amino acids. CDR3 loop: CASGLGQGGHQPQHF. CDR3 DNA sequence: TGTGCTAGTGGTTTGGGCCAGGGGGGACATCAGCCCCAGCATTTT.

This clone has only one observation. This rearrangement joins TRBV2 to TRBJ2-2; D unclear. From germline, CDR1 is SNHLY and CDR2 FYNNEI. The CDR3 runs 13 residues. The ends were cut back, 5 bases at V and 7 bases at J, with 11 bases in the middle. Here the CDR3 DNA reads TGTGCCAGCAGTTCAGAGGAATTCGGGGAGCTGTTTTTT. Protein product: CASSSEEFGELFF.

This clone was detected once. The V gene is TRBV27, the J gene TRBJ1-2; TRBD1 might be the D (5 bases). Between the trimmed V and J ends, which lost 6 bases and 0 bases, there was a span of 20 bases. CDR1 is MNHEY and CDR2 is SMNVEV in the germline V gene (reference sequence). CDR3 length equals 17 residues. As DNA, the CDR3 is TGTGCCAGCAGCAACGATCGAGGCGGGGCCTCTAACTATGGCTACACCTTC. This gives the protein CASSNDRGGASNYGYTF.

V and J are TRBV6-5 and TRBJ1-1, with unresolved D. This CDR3 comprises 14 residues. V lost 0 bases to trimming and J lost 1 base, with 6 bases between them. In germline, CDR1 is MNHEY, CDR2 SVGAGI. In DNA form, the CDR3 reads TGTGCCAGCAGTTACTCACCGGGGAACACTGAAGCTTTCTTT. Translation gives CASSYSPGNTEAFF.

This chain joins TRBV7-9 and TRBJ1-2, with 8 bases aligning to TRBD1. V lost 4 bases to trimming and J lost 4 bases; unmatched junction nucleotides: 8. CDR3 size: 15 residues. Germline loops: CDR1 SEHNR, CDR2 FQNEAQ (reference sequence). This CDR3 is CASSSTTGALYGYTF. DNA of the CDR3: TGTGCCAGCAGCTCAACGACAGGGGCGCTCTATGGCTACACCTTC.

V usage is TRBV7-9 and J usage is TRBJ1-2; D ambiguous. Germline CDR1 reads SEHNR; CDR2 reads FQNEAQ (reference sequence). The CDR3 contains 12 residues. Deletions cut 6 bases from V and 1 base from J, with 6 bases between. The CDR3 here is CASRAGNYGYTF. The DNA of the CDR3 is TGTGCCAGCAGGGCGGGTAACTATGGCTACACCTTC.

This clone was counted a few times. The chain couples TRBV19 to TRBJ1-5; D is unclear. The CDR3 length is 15 residues. Germline V gene lookup returns CDR1 LNHDA and CDR2 SQIVND (reference sequence). V lost 4 bases to trimming and J lost 1 base, with 11 bases between them. CDR3 in amino acids: CASSNGLPSNQPQHF. The CDR3 coding sequence is TGTGCCAGTAGTAACGGACTCCCAAGCAATCAGCCCCAGCATTTT.

The rearrangement joins TRBV27 to TRBJ2-7; perhaps TRBD1 as D (5 bases). CDR3 length: 15 residues. Trimming left V 7 bases short and J 1 base short, with 17 bases between. In germline, CDR1 is MNHEY, CDR2 SMNVEV (reference sequence). The CDR3 DNA reads as TGTGCCAGCAAGGCCGAAGGGGCGCGATCCTACGAGCAGTACTTC. Translating it yields CASKAEGARSYEQYF.

The chain uses TRBV12-3 or TRBV12-4 and TRBJ2-7; D is perhaps TRBD1 or TRBD2 (6 bases each). Trimming pared 6 bases from V and 2 bases from J, leaving 11 bases between. The CDR3 is made up of 13 amino acids. The CDR3 sequence is CASRRGGPYEQYF. CDR3 DNA sequence: TGTGCCAGCAGACGAGGGGGGCCCTACGAGCAGTACTTC.

The chain has TRBV6-2 or TRBV6-3 and TRBJ1-2; D remains unclear. V lost 2 bases to trimming and J lost 3 bases, with 13 bases between them. Germline V gives CDR1 MNHEY, CDR2 SVGEGT. The CDR3 spans 15 residues. The CDR3 region has the DNA TGTGCCAGCAGTTACCAGTCAGGAACCCACTATGGCTACACCTTC. Its translation: CASSYQSGTHYGYTF.